This T cell receptor (beta chain) was obtained from a study of CD8 T cells in ankylosing spondylitis. A note on this clonotype: The antigen is undetermined.

MiXCR, run by TCRdb on the 5' RACE reads, gives a single entry per CDR3 protein. The sample includes about 30,000 distinct CDR3 sequences, more than 30% of them seen just once. Study-level points and caveats: Characteristic, it appeared, of ankylosing spondylitis blood was a TCR beta motif of several highly homologous variants. Researchers reportedly found disease-linked clones significantly enriched in matched ankylosing spondylitis synovial fluid.

The TCR sequence derives from a male donor with ankylosing spondylitis. The sample taken for sequencing was synovial fluid, either unsorted or a sorted T cell fraction (not recorded which).

This CDR3 is CASSFKGDSNQPQHF. The CDR3 DNA sequence: TGTGCCAGCAGCTTTAAGGGCGATAGCAATCAGCCCCAGCATTTT. The chain couples TRBV5-5 to TRBJ1-5, with D unclear. The V gene's germline CDR1 is SGHKS and CDR2 YYEKEE (reference sequence). V gave up 2 bases and J gave up 0 bases, with 9 bases separating them. The CDR3 consists of 15 residues.